One sample yielded the 29 T cell receptor beta chains listed below, sequenced in a study of blood T cells in healthy people across ages. The authors ran a second PCR of about 6 to 11 cycles using a sample-barcoded 5' primer and a J-beta primer mix. TCRdb re-analysed the 5' RACE reads in MiXCR, keeping a single row per CDR3 protein. The table records about 970,000 distinct CDR3 sequences, roughly 47% of them present only once. Sequenced sample: blood. These receptors all come from a woman aged 55-70 years in good health.

This clonotype has more than one count but fewer than ten. The genes are TRBV10-3 and TRBJ2-7; D not certain. Germline V gene data show CDR1 as ENHRY and CDR2 as SYGVKD. Trimming took off 4 bases at V and 3 bases at J, with 16 bases between the two ends. The CDR3 spans 15 residues. The CDR3 DNA is TGTGCCATCAGTGCACACCGTGACCAACTCTACGAGCAGTACTTC. This sequence encodes CAISAHRDQLYEQYF.

The chain carries TRBV7-2 and TRBJ1-4; the D gene is possibly TRBD1 (5 bases). There are 15 residues in the CDR3. Trimming took off 2 bases at V and 5 bases at J, with 12 bases between the two ends. Germline CDR1 reads SGHTA; CDR2 reads FQGNSA. The CDR3 DNA is TGTGCCAGCAGCTTAAAATCGGGGGAAAATGAAAAACTGTTTTTT. It encodes CASSLKSGENEKLFF.

This clonotype turned up a few times. The J gene is TRBJ2-1, the V gene TRBV4-1; no clear D. Germline CDR1 MGHRA, CDR2 YSYEKL. The CDR3 consists of 13 residues. Trimming stripped 3 bases from V and 5 bases from J, with 8 bases between. CDR3 in amino acids: CASSHLQDNEQFF. The CDR3 DNA reads TGCGCCAGCAGCCATCTCCAAGACAATGAGCAGTTCTTC.

The V gene is TRBV3-1, the J gene TRBJ2-7; no reliable D call. Deletions cut 9 bases from V and 6 bases from J, with 12 bases between. Germline V gives CDR1 LGHDT, CDR2 YNNKEL (reference sequence). The CDR3 runs to 11 residues. This CDR3 reads CASGRVGEQYF. The CDR3 coding sequence is TGTGCCAGTGGTAGAGTAGGCGAGCAGTACTTC.

The chain combines TRBV20-1 with TRBJ1-5, with D possibly matching TRBD1 (5 bases). The V end was cut by 3 bases, the J end by 9 bases, with 15 bases between. Germline CDR1 reads DFQATT; CDR2 reads SNEGSKA (reference sequence). The CDR3 is 13 amino acids. Here the CDR3 reads CSARLGGLGPQHF. The CDR3 region has the DNA TGCAGTGCTAGGTTGGGGGGTCTAGGGCCCCAGCATTTT.

V usage is TRBV3-1 and J usage is TRBJ1-6, with D possibly being TRBD1 (5 bases). The V gene's germline CDR1 is LGHDT and CDR2 YNNKEL (reference sequence). Trimming took off 1 base at V and 10 bases at J, with 14 bases between the two ends. This CDR3 comprises 15 residues. CDR3 sequence (DNA): TGTGCCAGCAGCCAAGCCGACGGTCAGGGCTCACCCCTCCACTTT. Its protein product is CASSQADGQGSPLHF.

The CDR3 DNA follows: TGCAGTGCCGGCAAGGGTATTGGCACTGAAGCTTTCTTT. Translated: CSAGKGIGTEAFF. The rearrangement joins TRBV20-1 to TRBJ1-1; D ambiguous. CDR1 and CDR2 (germline): DFQATT, SNEGSKA (reference sequence). The CDR3 runs 13 residues. V dropped 6 bases and J dropped 4 bases, with 15 bases sitting between them.

V gene TRBV6-5 combines with J gene TRBJ2-4; no clear D gene. Germline V lookup: CDR1 MNHEY, CDR2 SVGAGI. The CDR3 is made up of 11 amino acids. The V end lost 6 bases, the J end lost 8 bases, and 8 bases lay between the germline ends. The CDR3 nucleotides read TGTGCCAGCAGCACCGGACACATTCAGTACTTC. This translates into CASSTGHIQYF.

The V call is TRBV20-1, the J call TRBJ1-2; D remains ambiguous. The CDR3 sequence is 13 residues long. The ends were cut back, 2 bases at V and 8 bases at J, with 15 bases in the middle. Germline V lookup: CDR1 DFQATT, CDR2 SNEGSKA (reference sequence). Here the CDR3 reads CSARNGEQKGYTF. CDR3 in DNA: TGCAGTGCTAGAAATGGGGAGCAGAAAGGCTACACCTTC.

This chain connects TRBV7-2 to TRBJ2-1; no clear D. Germline-derived CDR1 and CDR2 are SGHTA and FQGNSA. Trimming cost V 5 bases and J 7 bases, with 15 bases left between them. The CDR3 is 14 residues long. CDR3 sequence reads: CASSIEPLLNEQFF. CDR3 DNA sequence: TGTGCCAGCAGCATAGAACCCCTCCTTAATGAGCAGTTCTTC.

This clonotype was picked up a small number of times. This chain links TRBV12-3 or TRBV12-4 with TRBJ2-7; a possible D gene is TRBD2 (5 bases). The ends were cut back, 2 bases at V and 3 bases at J, with 11 bases in the middle. The CDR3 covers 14 residues. CDR3 protein: CASSLQDGDYEQYF. In DNA form, the CDR3 reads TGTGCCAGCAGTTTACAGGACGGGGACTACGAGCAGTACTTC.

This clonotype has just a few counts. V usage is TRBV2 and J usage is TRBJ2-6, with D unresolved. This CDR3 is built from 19 residues. V was cut by 6 bases and J by 0 bases, with 21 bases left in between. The germline gives CDR1 SNHLY, CDR2 FYNNEI. CDR3 DNA: TGTGCCAGCAGGGCCAAACGGAATCCTAACCTCTCTGGGGCCAACGTCCTGACTTTC. It yields the protein CASRAKRNPNLSGANVLTF. The variable domain in full, with the rest retrieved from reference TRBV2 and TRBJ2-6, is EPEVTQTPSHQVTQMGQEVILRCVPISNHLYFYWYRQILGQKVEFLVSFYNNEISEKSEIFDDQFSVERPDGSNFTLKIRSTKLEDSAMYFCASRAKRNPNLSGANVLTFGAGSRLTVL.

The rearrangement links TRBV6-2 or TRBV6-3 to TRBJ2-3; D is perhaps TRBD1 (6 bases). V dropped 5 bases and J dropped 0 bases, with 15 bases sitting between them. The CDR3 is made up of 16 amino acids. Germline V CDR1 and CDR2: MNHEY, SVGEGT. CDR3 coding DNA: TGTGCCAGCAGTAAGGACAGCACAACTAGCACAGATACGCAGTATTTT. Protein: CASSKDSTTSTDTQYF.

The chain employs TRBV9 and TRBJ2-1, with 9 bases identical to TRBD2. The CDR3 is 14 amino acids. J lost 4 bases, V lost 4 bases, and 3 bases had no gene match. In germline, CDR1 is SGDLS, CDR2 YYNGEE. In nucleotides, the CDR3 is TGTGCCAGCAGCAGGACTAGCGTGTACAATGAGCAGTTCTTC. This translates into CASSRTSVYNEQFF. Combining the CDR3 with reference TRBV9 and TRBJ2-1 gives the whole variable domain DSGVTQTPKHLITATGQRVTLRCSPRSGDLSVYWYQQSLDQGLQFLIQYYNGEERAKGNILERFSAQQFPDLHSELNLSSLELGDSALYFCASSRTSVYNEQFFGPGTRLTVL.

This clonotype was counted a few times. The chain couples TRBV12-3 or TRBV12-4 to TRBJ2-5, with D unclear. The DNA end favors TRBJ2-7, so the J call may be wrong. CDR3 length: 13 residues. CDR3: CASSLGPTGEQYF. The CDR3 nucleotides read TGTGCCAGCAGTTTAGGGCCTACGGGCGAGCAGTACTTC.

The rearrangement joins TRBV29-1 to TRBJ2-7; 7 bases map to TRBD2. The CDR3 covers 14 residues. Germline CDR1 is SQVTM and CDR2 is ANQGSEA. With 5 bases clipped from V and 4 bases from J, the junction kept 11 bases outside the gene matches. The CDR3 DNA sequence: TGCAGCGTTTACGGGGGGTCGAAGGGATACGAGCAGTACTTC. This translates into CSVYGGSKGYEQYF.

There are a few counts of this clonotype. The genes are TRBV24-1 and TRBJ2-1; no clear D. The CDR3 contains 12 residues. In germline, CDR1 is KGHDR, CDR2 SFDVKD. Trimming took off 3 bases at V and 8 bases at J, with 7 bases between the two ends. For the CDR3, the DNA is TGTGCCACCAGTGATCGTCGAGATGAGCAGTTCTTC. Translation: CATSDRRDEQFF.

The rearrangement joins TRBV2 to TRBJ2-7; a possible D gene is TRBD2 (6 bases). Trimming pared 4 bases from V and 7 bases from J, leaving 20 bases between. The CDR3 is made up of 15 amino acids. Germline V lookup: CDR1 SNHLY, CDR2 FYNNEI. CDR3 sequence: CASSGSSVAYNEQYF. For the CDR3, the DNA is TGTGCCAGCAGTGGGTCTAGCGTAGCCTACAATGAGCAGTACTTC. Supplemented by reference TRBV2 and TRBJ2-7, the full variable domain reads EPEVTQTPSHQVTQMGQEVILRCVPISNHLYFYWYRQILGQKVEFLVSFYNNEISEKSEIFDDQFSVERPDGSNFTLKIRSTKLEDSAMYFCASSGSSVAYNEQYFGPGTRLTVT.

The chain joins TRBV10-3 to TRBJ2-3; no reliable D call. Germline lookup yields CDR1 ENHRY and CDR2 SYGVKD. The V and J ends lost 2 bases and 0 bases respectively, with 6 bases between them. This CDR3 comprises 14 residues. The chain's CDR3 is CAISEPSSTDTQYF. CDR3 bases: TGTGCCATCAGTGAGCCATCTAGCACAGATACGCAGTATTTT.

Only one count was recorded for this clonotype. At one of its ends the junction is not consistent with the germline gene, which may arise from a read error. The rearrangement joins TRBV5-1 to TRBJ2-1; TRBD2 agrees at 8 bases. The length of the CDR3 is 14 residues. CDR1 is SGHRS, CDR2 YFSETQ, per germline. CDR3 residues: CASNWNSGENVQFF. The CDR3 region has the DNA TGCGCCAGCAACTGGAATAGCGGGGAAAATGTGCAGTTCTTC.

This chain links TRBV29-1 with TRBJ2-6; D is tentatively TRBD1 or TRBD2 (5 bases each). The germline gives CDR1 SQVTM, CDR2 ANQGSEA. V was clipped by 1 base and J by 5 bases, with 12 bases between them. The CDR3 contains 15 residues. The CDR3 spells CSVEAPEGRANVLTF. The CDR3 nucleotides read TGCAGCGTTGAAGCTCCCGAGGGGAGGGCCAACGTCCTGACTTTC.

This clonotype was counted at least ten times. The chain combines TRBV12-3 or TRBV12-4 with TRBJ2-7; weak D call: TRBD1 (6 bases). With 3 bases removed from V and 2 bases from J, the gap between germline ends came to 11 bases. The CDR3 is 14 residues long. Here the CDR3 reads CASSLNRVPYEQYF. DNA of the CDR3: TGTGCCAGCAGTTTGAACAGGGTCCCCTACGAGCAGTACTTC.

Only a few counts were recorded for this clonotype. This chain uses TRBV20-1 with TRBJ2-7, with D unclear. Trimming left V 8 bases short and J 4 bases short, with 15 bases between. In germline, CDR1 is DFQATT, CDR2 SNEGSKA (reference sequence). The CDR3 is made up of 12 amino acids. The CDR3 reads CSPSVAAYEQYF. For the CDR3, the DNA is TGCAGTCCCTCAGTGGCCGCTTACGAGCAGTACTTC.

The rearrangement joins TRBV15 to TRBJ1-6; D is uncertain. V lost 5 bases to trimming and J lost 7 bases, with 9 bases between them. The CDR3 consists of 13 residues. Germline CDR1 is LNHNV and CDR2 is YYDKDF (reference sequence). CDR3 in DNA: TGTGCCACCAGCCGTCAGGAGAATTCACCCCTCCACTTT. This translates into CATSRQENSPLHF.

The chain employs TRBV6-5 and TRBJ2-4; 15 bases line up with TRBD2. The germline V gene has CDR1 MNHEY and CDR2 SVGAGI. The CDR3 totals 20 residues. The J segment lost 1 base and the V segment lost 2 bases, leaving 9 bases of the junction unmatched. CDR3 loop: CASSYLGLAGGPGAKNIQYF. CDR3 DNA: TGTGCCAGCAGTTACCTAGGACTAGCGGGAGGGCCGGGCGCCAAAAACATTCAGTACTTC.

This chain joins TRBV5-5 and TRBJ2-1; D may be TRBD1 (5 bases). Trimming took 3 bases from V and 5 from J, leaving 12 bases between them. The CDR3 is made up of 14 amino acids. The germline V gene has CDR1 SGHKS and CDR2 YYEKEE (reference sequence). This CDR3 is CASSSPGQHNEQFF. CDR3 bases: TGTGCCAGCAGCTCCCCAGGGCAGCACAATGAGCAGTTCTTC.

CDR3: CASSLSTAAPGHEQYF. In nucleotides, the CDR3 is TGTGCCAGCAGCTTATCCACAGCGGCACCTGGGCACGAGCAGTACTTC. The chain combines TRBV7-9 with TRBJ2-7, with D perhaps TRBD2 (5 bases). This CDR3 comprises 16 residues. Germline-derived CDR1 and CDR2 are SEHNR and FQNEAQ (reference sequence). V was shortened by 2 bases and J by 5 bases, with 19 bases between the two germline ends. Supplemented by reference TRBV7-9 and TRBJ2-7, the full variable domain reads DTGVSQNPRHKITKRGQNVTFRCDPISEHNRLYWYRQTLGQGPEFLTYFQNEAQLEKSRLLSDRFSAERPKGSFSTLEIQRTEQGDSAMYLCASSLSTAAPGHEQYFGPGTRLTVT.

J is TRBJ2-1 and V is TRBV7-2; 10 bases are a match to TRBD2. The CDR3 has 16 residues. V lost 7 bases and J lost 3; bases outside the gene matches: 9. CDR1 and CDR2 (germline): SGHTA, FQGNSA. CDR3 residues: CASNKIAGGVYNEQFF. DNA for the CDR3: TGTGCCAGCAACAAGATAGCGGGAGGAGTCTACAATGAGCAGTTCTTC.

This chain connects TRBV7-9 to TRBJ2-5, with a possible D match to TRBD2 (6 bases). Trimming left V 4 bases short and J 2 bases short, with 17 bases between. CDR1 is SEHNR, CDR2 FQNEAQ, per germline (reference sequence). This CDR3 has 16 amino acids. The chain's CDR3 is CASSSTRGLTQETQYF. The CDR3 DNA is TGTGCCAGCAGCTCCACCCGGGGACTTACTCAAGAGACCCAGTACTTC. Together with reference TRBV7-9 and TRBJ2-5, the CDR3 gives the full variable domain: DTGVSQNPRHKITKRGQNVTFRCDPISEHNRLYWYRQTLGQGPEFLTYFQNEAQLEKSRLLSDRFSAERPKGSFSTLEIQRTEQGDSAMYLCASSSTRGLTQETQYFGPGTRLLVL.